The clone carrying this TCR beta chain has at least ten counts. What it recognizes is unknown. The CDR3 is 11 residues long. Trimming removed 5 bases at V and 3 bases at J, with 4 bases between. CDR1 and CDR2 (germline): MNHNY, SVGAGI (reference sequence). Construction of the TCRbeta library involved unique molecular identifiers. TCRdb passed the PCR reads through MiXCR, listing each CDR3 protein once. The sample holds hundreds of thousands of distinct CDR3 sequences; 25% are singletons and the top ten take around 2.5%. This sample is part of a study of T-cell reconstitution after alpha-beta-depleted transplantation in children. Study-level results: T-cell counts and diversity at one year post-transplant came mainly from newly produced T cells.

This clonotype originated in a girl aged 2 to 9 with Fanconi anemia, due to receive a stem cell transplant. The sequencing here drew on PBMCs, taken before TCRalphabeta/CD19-depleted stem cell transplant. This chain joins TRBV6-6 and TRBJ1-1; D gene ambiguous. The CDR3 region has the DNA TGTGCCAGCAGTCCATACACTGAAGCTTTCTTT. Translated: CASSPYTEAFF.